This passage covers 18 T cell receptor beta chains from one sample sequenced in a study of T cell clones after liver transplantation. Data came from immunoSEQ multiplex PCR; TCRdb stores just in-frame clones and leaves some out. The sample gives nearly 55,000 clones, around 85% of which show up once; around 8.5% is in the top ten. The source material was CD4+ T cells from blood, sampled before liver transplant. These receptors were obtained from a human donor who received a liver transplant.

The rearrangement joins TRBV11-3 to TRBJ2-2; D remains ambiguous. V was pared by 1 base and J by 9 bases, with 9 bases between. The CDR3 has 13 amino acids. CDR1 and CDR2 from the germline V gene are SGHNT and YENEEA. CDR3 DNA sequence: TGTGCCAGCAGCTTAGTCGTTGGCCGGGAGCTGTTTTTT. Amino acid sequence: CASSLVVGRELFF. The full variable domain, its missing parts supplied by reference TRBV11-3 and TRBJ2-2, is EAGVVQSPRYKIIEKKQPVAFWCNPISGHNTLYWYLQNLGQGPELLIRYENEEAVDDSQLPKDRFSAERLKGVDSTLKIQPAELGDSAVYLCASSLVVGRELFFGEGSRLTVL.

The CDR3 DNA reads TGCGCCAGCAGCCATACCCGGGGGGGCGACTACAATGAGCAGTTCTTC. This sequence encodes CASSHTRGGDYNEQFF. The V call is TRBV4-1, the J call TRBJ2-1, with TRBD2 matching over 8 bases. The CDR3 consists of 16 residues. The V and J ends lost 3 bases and 3 bases, in that order; junction bases with no gene match: 7. The germline V gene has CDR1 MGHRA and CDR2 YSYEKL.

The chain combines TRBV5-6 with TRBJ2-2, with 10 bases identical to TRBD1. J was trimmed by 5 bases and V by 2 bases; bases with no gene match: 3. Germline V CDR1 and CDR2: SGHDT, YYEEEE. The CDR3 is made up of 15 amino acids. Written as DNA, the CDR3 is TGTGCCAGCAGCTTCCCGGGACAGGGGACCGGGGAGCTGTTTTTT. Amino acid sequence: CASSFPGQGTGELFF. Using reference TRBV5-6 and TRBJ2-2 for the parts outside the CDR3, the full variable domain is DAGVTQSPTHLIKTRGQQVTLRCSPKSGHDTVSWYQQALGQGPQFIFQYYEEEERQRGNFPDRFSGHQFPNYSSELNVNALLLGDSALYLCASSFPGQGTGELFFGEGSRLTVL.

This chain connects TRBV7-2 to TRBJ2-1, with 13 nucleotides matching TRBD2. CDR1 and CDR2 from the germline V gene are SGHTA and FQGNSA. The V gene end was trimmed by 2 bases and the J gene end by 4 bases; junction bases not matched to a gene: 8. The CDR3 spans 18 residues. The chain's CDR3 is CASSLNSGLAGRYNEQFF. The CDR3 nucleotides read TGTGCCAGCAGCTTAAACTCGGGACTAGCGGGACGTTACAATGAGCAGTTCTTC.

The rearrangement joins TRBV4-1 to TRBJ2-7; maybe TRBD2 (5 bases). CDR3 length equals 14 residues. V was pared by 0 bases and J by 3 bases, with 9 bases between. Germline-derived CDR1 and CDR2 are MGHRA and YSYEKL. CDR3 protein: CASSQEGRYYEQYF. The CDR3 nucleotides read TGCGCCAGCAGCCAAGAAGGGAGATACTACGAGCAGTACTTC.

J is TRBJ2-2 and V is TRBV4-3; D gene ambiguous. The V gene lost 3 bases and the J gene lost 3 bases, with 8 bases spanning the gap. From germline, CDR1 is LGHNA and CDR2 YSLEER. The CDR3 is 14 residues long. CDR3 residues: CASSQDGYTGELFF. The CDR3 nucleotides read TGCGCCAGCAGCCAGGACGGCTACACCGGGGAGCTGTTTTTT.

The J gene is TRBJ2-5, the V gene TRBV6-5, with 7 nucleotides matching TRBD2. CDR1 and CDR2 (germline): MNHEY, SVGAGI. The CDR3 length is 14 residues. V trimming: 5 bases; J trimming: 3 bases; junction bases outside the gene matches: 6. This CDR3 is CASSKQLAKETQYF. The CDR3 coding sequence is TGTGCCAGCAGTAAACAACTAGCGAAAGAGACCCAGTACTTC.

This clone was seen only once. This sequence joins TRBV5-6 and TRBJ1-2; no clear D. The CDR3 runs 15 residues. V was pared by 4 bases and J by 3 bases, with 16 bases between. Germline CDR1 and CDR2: SGHDT and YYEEEE. The CDR3 here is CASSMAWVDDYGYTF. In nucleotides, the CDR3 is TGTGCCAGCAGCATGGCATGGGTGGATGACTATGGCTACACCTTC.

CDR3 sequence reads: CASSISEPYEQYF. Written as DNA, the CDR3 is TGTGCCAGTAGTATCTCCGAACCCTACGAGCAGTACTTC. This sequence joins TRBV19 and TRBJ2-7; D remains unclear. Germline lookup yields CDR1 LNHDA and CDR2 SQIVND (reference sequence). V lost 3 bases and J 2 bases, leaving 8 bases between the germline ends. The CDR3 contains 13 residues. Drawing the rest from reference TRBV19 and TRBJ2-7, the complete variable domain is DGGITQSPKYLFRKEGQNVTLSCEQNLNHDAMYWYRQDPGQGLRLIYYSQIVNDFQKGDIAEGYSVSREKKESFPLTVTSAQKNPTAFYLCASSISEPYEQYFGPGTRLTVT.

The chain couples TRBV19 to TRBJ1-1; perhaps TRBD1 as D (5 bases). Germline V lookup: CDR1 LNHDA, CDR2 SQIVND (reference sequence). This CDR3 contains 15 residues. Between the trimmed V and J ends, which lost 5 bases and 0 bases, there was a span of 13 bases. The CDR3: CASSPRVGVNTEAFF. CDR3 DNA: TGTGCCAGTAGTCCCCGGGTAGGGGTGAACACTGAAGCTTTCTTT. The variable domain in full, with the rest retrieved from reference TRBV19 and TRBJ1-1, is DGGITQSPKYLFRKEGQNVTLSCEQNLNHDAMYWYRQDPGQGLRLIYYSQIVNDFQKGDIAEGYSVSREKKESFPLTVTSAQKNPTAFYLCASSPRVGVNTEAFFGQGTRLTVV.

The chain joins TRBV9 to TRBJ1-1; tentative D call: TRBD1 (5 bases). CDR1 and CDR2 (germline): SGDLS, YYNGEE. The CDR3 is 13 amino acids. V gave up 4 bases and J gave up 4 bases, with 11 bases separating them. The chain's CDR3 is CASSLYGGTEAFF. CDR3 DNA sequence: TGTGCCAGCAGCCTCTATGGGGGCACTGAAGCTTTCTTT. The whole variable domain, remainder taken from reference TRBV9 and TRBJ1-1, is DSGVTQTPKHLITATGQRVTLRCSPRSGDLSVYWYQQSLDQGLQFLIQYYNGEERAKGNILERFSAQQFPDLHSELNLSSLELGDSALYFCASSLYGGTEAFFGQGTRLTVV.

In this sample, this clone turned up a few times. The rearrangement links TRBV6-1 to TRBJ2-5; 7 bases are shared with TRBD2. CDR3 length: 14 amino acids. J gave up 3 bases and V 6 bases, and 7 bases lay outside the gene matches. Germline lookup yields CDR1 MNHNS and CDR2 SASEGT. The CDR3 nucleotides are TGTGCCAGCAGGAAAGGGACTAAAGAAGAGACCCAGTACTTC. Translation: CASRKGTKEETQYF.

The rearrangement links TRBV29-1 to TRBJ2-3, with TRBD1 matching over 10 bases. The junction had 8 bases not matched to a gene; V was cut back by 1 base and J by 7 bases. This CDR3 has 15 amino acids. In germline, CDR1 is SQVTM, CDR2 ANQGSEA. The CDR3 spells CSVEGGGQGSYTQYF. CDR3 DNA: TGCAGCGTTGAAGGAGGGGGACAGGGGAGCTATACGCAGTATTTT.

The gene calls are TRBV9 and TRBJ2-5, with TRBD1 matching over 9 bases. Germline V gives CDR1 SGDLS, CDR2 YYNGEE. The CDR3 extends over 15 amino acids. V shed 3 bases, J shed 5 bases, and the junction held 8 bases outside the gene matches. CDR3 coding DNA: TGTGCCAGCAGCGCAAGACAGGGGGGGATGGAGACCCAGTACTTC. Its protein is CASSARQGGMETQYF.

This clone was recorded a few times. CDR3 residues: CASSAIGTGDQPQHF. The CDR3 bases are TGTGCCAGCAGTGCAATCGGGACGGGGGATCAGCCCCAGCATTTT. J is TRBJ1-5 and V is TRBV6-1; D may be TRBD1 (5 bases). The germline V gene encodes CDR1 MNHNS and CDR2 SASEGT. CDR3 size: 15 residues. V was pared by 4 bases and J by 5 bases, with 15 bases between.

CDR3 coding DNA: TGTGCCAGCAGCAGGGGGCGCGTCACAGATACGCAGTATTTT. It translates to CASSRGRVTDTQYF. The chain couples TRBV6-5 to TRBJ2-3, with 8 positions matching TRBD1. The V segment lost 6 bases and the J segment 2 bases; nucleotides outside the gene matches: 4. The V gene's germline CDR1 is MNHEY and CDR2 SVGAGI. The CDR3 totals 14 residues.

A single count supports this clone. V usage is TRBV2 and J usage is TRBJ2-7, with a tentative D call TRBD1 (6 bases). The CDR3 loop spans 12 amino acids. Trimming removed 7 bases from V and 3 bases from J, with 10 bases in between. The V gene's germline CDR1 is SNHLY and CDR2 FYNNEI. The CDR3 bases are TGTGCCAGCACAGGGGACATCTACGAGCAGTACTTC. Translating gives CASTGDIYEQYF.

The table lists this clone with a count of one. The chain joins TRBV5-1 to TRBJ2-2; weak D call: TRBD2 (5 bases). The germline V and J ends were trimmed by 4 bases and 2 bases, with 12 bases remaining between them. The CDR3 is made up of 15 amino acids. CDR1 SGHRS and CDR2 YFSETQ come from the germline V gene. The chain's CDR3 is CASSPWTGNTGELFF. In DNA form, the CDR3 reads TGCGCCAGCAGCCCCTGGACGGGAAACACCGGGGAGCTGTTTTTT.